This TCR beta chain was documented in a study of T cell responses to AZD1222 COVID-19 vaccine. TCRdb's copy holds only in-frame clones and misses some; the assay was immunoSEQ multiplex PCR. The table lists about 96,000 clones, roughly 87% of them singletons. The ends were cut back, 0 bases at V and 4 bases at J, with 17 bases in the middle. The CDR3 is 16 amino acids. The germline CDR1 and CDR2 sequences are SGDLS and YYNGEE. Sample: peripheral blood, taken on day 0 of AZD1222 vaccination. V is TRBV9 and J is TRBJ2-7; tentatively, D is TRBD2 (6 bases). The TCR was taken from an adult in good health. The CDR3 DNA sequence: TGTGCCAGCAGCGTAGGGGTCGGGGGTATAGCATACGAGCAGTACTTC. Its translation: CASSVGVGGIAYEQYF.